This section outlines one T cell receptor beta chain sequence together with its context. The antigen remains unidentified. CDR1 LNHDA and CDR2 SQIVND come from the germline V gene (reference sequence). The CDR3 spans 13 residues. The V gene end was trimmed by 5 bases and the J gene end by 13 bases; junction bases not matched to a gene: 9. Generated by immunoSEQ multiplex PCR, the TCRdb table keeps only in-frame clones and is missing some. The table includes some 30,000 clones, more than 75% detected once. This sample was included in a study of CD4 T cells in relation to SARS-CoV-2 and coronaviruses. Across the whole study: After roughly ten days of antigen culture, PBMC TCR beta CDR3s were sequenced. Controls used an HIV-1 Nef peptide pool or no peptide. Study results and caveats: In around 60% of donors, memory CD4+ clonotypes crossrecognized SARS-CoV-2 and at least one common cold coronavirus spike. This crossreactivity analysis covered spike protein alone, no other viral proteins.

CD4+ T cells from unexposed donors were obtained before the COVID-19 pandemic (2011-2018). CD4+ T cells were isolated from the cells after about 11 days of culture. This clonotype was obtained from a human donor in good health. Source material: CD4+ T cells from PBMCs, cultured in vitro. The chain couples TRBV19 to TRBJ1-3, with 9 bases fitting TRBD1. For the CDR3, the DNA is TGTGCCAGTAGTGCTGGGACAGGGCTTTGGATATATTTT. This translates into CASSAGTGLWIYF.